These T cell receptor beta chains were read from a single sample in a study of CXCR3-negative and CXCR3-positive naive CD8 T cells. From the 5' RACE reads, TCRdb lists one entry per CDR3 protein and no DNA. The table lists 150,000 to 180,000 distinct CDR3 sequences. Sample: naive CXCR3+ CD8+ T cells from blood. These receptors originate from a human donor in good health. Some clones in this sample may be carry-over from other donors' samples. The CDR3 runs from the conserved cysteine through the conserved F or W. Fields, in order: J gene, V gene, CDR3 protein.

>TRBJ1-2|TRBV28
CASSLPETGMYGYTF
>TRBJ2-2|TRBV28
CASRPGGNTGELFF
>TRBJ1-1|TRBV29-1
CSVDGQNTEAFF
>TRBJ2-7|TRBV29-1
CSATAGREYEQYF
>TRBJ1-1|TRBV7-2
CASSSLMGFPGEAFF
>TRBJ2-1|TRBV10-3
CAISDGTSGEQFF
>TRBJ2-3|TRBV7-3
CASSLSGWHTQYF
>TRBJ2-1|TRBV13
CASSLFASTDEQFF
>TRBJ2-1|TRBV7-2
CASSLSRGFSGAYNEQFF
>TRBJ2-7|TRBV7-9
CASSLEEGLHYEQYF
>TRBJ2-1|TRBV14
CASRATSGRNEQFF
>TRBJ2-2|TRBV7-3
CASSLDTGELFF
>TRBJ1-5|TRBV6-5
CASSYGRSQPQHF
>TRBJ2-1|TRBV2
CASISGRFDYEQFF
>TRBJ2-3|TRBV28
CASSLAGDTDTQYF
>TRBJ1-5|TRBV20-1
CSARDSGQLSYQPQHF
>TRBJ2-3|TRBV10-3
CAISDLANTDTQYF
>TRBJ2-7|TRBV29-1
CSVQTGGPSYEQYF